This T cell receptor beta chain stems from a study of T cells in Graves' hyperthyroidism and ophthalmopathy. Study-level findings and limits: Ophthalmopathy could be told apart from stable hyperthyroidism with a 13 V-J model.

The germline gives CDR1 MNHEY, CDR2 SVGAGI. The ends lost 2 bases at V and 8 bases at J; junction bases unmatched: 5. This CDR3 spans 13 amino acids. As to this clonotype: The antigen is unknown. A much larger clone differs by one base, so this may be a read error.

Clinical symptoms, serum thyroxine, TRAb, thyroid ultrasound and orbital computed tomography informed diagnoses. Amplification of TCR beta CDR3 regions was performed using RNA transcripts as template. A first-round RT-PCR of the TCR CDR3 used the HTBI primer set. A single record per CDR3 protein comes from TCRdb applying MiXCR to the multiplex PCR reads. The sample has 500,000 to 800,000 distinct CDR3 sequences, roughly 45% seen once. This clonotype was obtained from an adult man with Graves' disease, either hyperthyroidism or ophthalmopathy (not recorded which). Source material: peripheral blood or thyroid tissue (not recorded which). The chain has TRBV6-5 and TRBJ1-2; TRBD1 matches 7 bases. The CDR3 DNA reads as TGTGCCAGCAGTTACCCCCACAGGGGCGGCTACACCTTC. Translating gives CASSYPHRGGYTF.